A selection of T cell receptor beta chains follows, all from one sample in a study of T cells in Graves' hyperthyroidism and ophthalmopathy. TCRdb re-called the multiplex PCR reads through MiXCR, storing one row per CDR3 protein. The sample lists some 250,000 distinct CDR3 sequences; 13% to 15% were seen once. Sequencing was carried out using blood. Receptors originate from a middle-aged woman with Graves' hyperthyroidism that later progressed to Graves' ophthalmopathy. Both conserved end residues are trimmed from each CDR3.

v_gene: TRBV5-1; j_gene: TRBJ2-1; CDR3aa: ASRLPSAYNEQF
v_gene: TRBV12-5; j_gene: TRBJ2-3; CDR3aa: ASGLGVSSTDTQY
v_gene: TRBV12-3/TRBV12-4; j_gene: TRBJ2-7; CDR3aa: ASSKTGGIGEQY
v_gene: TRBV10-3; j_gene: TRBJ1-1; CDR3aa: AIKDPTTLNTEAF
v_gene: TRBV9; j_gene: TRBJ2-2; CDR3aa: ASSDGGLAGNFKRTGELF
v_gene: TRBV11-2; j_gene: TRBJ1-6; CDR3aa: ASSSQYNSPLH
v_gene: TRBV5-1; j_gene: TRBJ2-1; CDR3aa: ASSVAGGYNEQF
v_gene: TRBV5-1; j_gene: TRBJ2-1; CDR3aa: ASSSRLPNNEQF
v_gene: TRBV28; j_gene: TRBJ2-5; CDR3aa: ASLGQQETQY
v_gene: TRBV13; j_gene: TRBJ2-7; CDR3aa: ASSTRTSGKNEQY
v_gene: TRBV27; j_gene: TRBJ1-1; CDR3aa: ASSFPGVGAF
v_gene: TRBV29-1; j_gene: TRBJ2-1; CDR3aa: SAPGTGQLGEQF
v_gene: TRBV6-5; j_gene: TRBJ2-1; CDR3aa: ASSYQQGGYNEQF
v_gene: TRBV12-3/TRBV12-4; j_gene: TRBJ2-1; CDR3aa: ASSLSVVGNGEQF
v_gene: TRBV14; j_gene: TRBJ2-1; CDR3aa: ASSQGGRGDRHIRHNEQF
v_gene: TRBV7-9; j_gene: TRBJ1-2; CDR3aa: ASSPGRRNYGYT
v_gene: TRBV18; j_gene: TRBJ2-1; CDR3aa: ASSPTSGSPYNEQF